Below are 23 T cell receptor beta chains sequenced from a single sample in a study of T cell responses to AZD1222 COVID-19 vaccine. This table comes from immunoSEQ multiplex PCR, and its TCRdb copy is limited to in-frame clones, with some not included. This table has approximately 100,000 clones, about 88% appearing once. The sample was peripheral blood, taken 28 days after the second AZD1222 dose. The receptors originated from an adult who received the AZD1222 COVID-19 vaccine.

The V call is TRBV28, the J call TRBJ2-1; D is undetermined. The length of the CDR3 is 13 residues. Looked up from germline, CDR1 is MDHEN and CDR2 is SYDVKM. V was pared by 8 bases and J by 4 bases, with 12 bases between. The CDR3 protein is CASYRWDYNEQFF. The CDR3, as DNA: TGTGCCAGCTACCGGTGGGATTACAATGAGCAGTTCTTC.

The chain is built from TRBV5-5 and TRBJ1-5; no reliable D call. V was shortened by 1 base and J by 6 bases, with 11 bases between the two germline ends. CDR1 is SGHKS and CDR2 is YYEKEE in the germline V gene (reference sequence). CDR3 size: 14 residues. CDR3 nucleotides: TGTGCCAGCAGCTTGTATGGGCTCGGTCAGCCCCAGCATTTT. This codes for CASSLYGLGQPQHF.

The gene calls are TRBV2 and TRBJ2-4; D call uncertain. The V end was cut by 4 bases, the J end by 3 bases, with 10 bases between. The CDR3 covers 14 residues. CDR1 is SNHLY and CDR2 is FYNNEI in the germline V gene. The CDR3 bases are TGTGCCAGCAGTGTTGGGCGACTCAAAAACATTCAGTACTTC. Translating it yields CASSVGRLKNIQYF.

This clone was recorded only once. The V call is TRBV19, the J call TRBJ1-2, with 9 bases aligning to TRBD1. The V gene's germline CDR1 is LNHDA and CDR2 SQIVND (reference sequence). CDR3 size: 14 residues. V lost 6 bases to trimming and J lost 5 bases; unmatched junction nucleotides: 7. CDR3 in DNA: TGTGCCAGTAGAACCGGGACAGGGTATTATGGCTACACCTTC. Residues: CASRTGTGYYGYTF.

This clone occurred once. This chain links TRBV10-2 with TRBJ1-2; unclear D gene. Per the germline V gene, CDR1 is WSHSY and CDR2 is SAAADI. The CDR3 runs 13 residues. Trimming removed 2 bases from V and 4 bases from J, with 8 bases in between. The CDR3 reads CASSETPFYGYTF. In DNA, the CDR3 is TGCGCCAGCAGTGAGACCCCCTTCTATGGCTACACCTTC.

About this clone itself: This sample also contains other DNA sequences that code for the same CDR3. The chain carries TRBV3-1 (or the pseudogene TRBV3-2) and TRBJ1-2, with unresolved D. V dropped 1 base and J dropped 2 bases, with 5 bases sitting between them. CDR1 and CDR2 (germline): LGHDT, YNNKEL (reference sequence). CDR3 size: 13 residues. The CDR3 region is CASSQGGNYGYTF. The CDR3, as DNA: TGTGCCAGCAGCCAAGGAGGGAACTATGGCTACACCTTC.

J is TRBJ2-3 and V is TRBV2; D is perhaps TRBD2 (6 bases). The CDR3 runs 15 residues. Looked up from germline, CDR1 is SNHLY and CDR2 is FYNNEI. The V end lost 4 bases, the J end lost 2 bases, and 13 bases lay between the germline ends. This CDR3 reads CASSGEGLNTDTQYF. The CDR3 DNA follows: TGTGCCAGCAGTGGAGAGGGACTCAACACAGATACGCAGTATTTT.

This chain's CDR3 is CATTGTDNSPLHF. CDR3 DNA: TGTGCCACCACCGGGACAGATAATTCACCCCTCCACTTT. This sequence joins TRBV6-5 and TRBJ1-6; 7 bases align to TRBD1. This CDR3 is 13 amino acids long. Germline loops: CDR1 MNHEY, CDR2 SVGAGI. With 10 bases clipped from V and 5 bases from J, the junction kept 5 bases outside the gene matches.

V is TRBV19 and J is TRBJ2-1; D gene uncertain. The CDR3 runs 15 residues. Trimming took off 0 bases at V and 6 bases at J, with 12 bases between the two ends. Germline V lookup: CDR1 LNHDA, CDR2 SQIVND (reference sequence). The CDR3 loop is CASSIDRGIVNEQFF. CDR3 nucleotide sequence: TGTGCCAGTAGTATAGATCGAGGTATCGTCAATGAGCAGTTCTTC.

The chain joins TRBV5-1 to TRBJ1-2; 7 nucleotides align to TRBD1. CDR3 length: 13 amino acids. After removal of 2 bases from V and 3 bases from J, the junction contained 1 base not matched to a gene. CDR1 and CDR2 from the germline V gene are SGHRS and YFSETQ. CDR3 bases: TGCGCCAGCAGCTTTACAGGGGACTATGGCTACACCTTC. Protein: CASSFTGDYGYTF. The entire variable domain, with the rest obtained from reference TRBV5-1 and TRBJ1-2, is as follows: KAGVTQTPRYLIKTRGQQVTLSCSPISGHRSVSWYQQTPGQGLQFLFEYFSETQRNKGNFPGRFSGRQFSNSRSEMNVSTLELGDSALYLCASSFTGDYGYTFGSGTRLTVV.

The chain is built from TRBV5-1 and TRBJ2-5; D perhaps matches TRBD2 (5 bases). This CDR3 spans 11 amino acids. Looked up from germline, CDR1 is SGHRS and CDR2 is YFSETQ. Between the trimmed V and J ends, which lost 4 bases and 13 bases, there was a span of 14 bases. The CDR3 DNA is TGCGCCAGCAGCACCGAGGGTAGCAGGTACTTC. Translating gives CASSTEGSRYF.

This clone is a singleton in its sample. The chain recombines TRBV2 with TRBJ2-5; 7 nucleotides agree with TRBD1. Germline V gene lookup returns CDR1 SNHLY and CDR2 FYNNEI. Germline trimming cut 6 bases from V and 3 bases from J; bases unmatched to any gene: 7. There are 14 residues in the CDR3. The CDR3 sequence is CASRKTGTEETQYF. The CDR3 coding sequence is TGTGCCAGCAGGAAAACCGGGACAGAAGAGACCCAGTACTTC.

The chain carries TRBV15 and TRBJ2-7; the D gene is possibly TRBD1 (5 bases). The CDR3 extends over 15 amino acids. V was pared by 0 bases and J by 3 bases, with 12 bases between. Germline V lookup: CDR1 LNHNV, CDR2 YYDKDF (reference sequence). CDR3 loop: CATSRDPAQGYEQYF. The CDR3 DNA reads as TGTGCCACCAGCAGAGATCCCGCTCAGGGCTACGAGCAGTACTTC. The whole variable domain, filled in from reference TRBV15 and TRBJ2-7, reads DAMVIQNPRYQVTQFGKPVTLSCSQTLNHNVMYWYQQKSSQAPKLLFHYYDKDFNNEADTPDNFQSRRPNTSFCFLDIRSPGLGDTAMYLCATSRDPAQGYEQYFGPGTRLTVT.

This sequence joins TRBV19 and TRBJ2-7; either TRBD1 or TRBD2 may fit D (5 bases each). V was pared by 0 bases and J by 2 bases, with 14 bases between. Germline CDR1 is LNHDA and CDR2 is SQIVND (reference sequence). The CDR3 totals 16 residues. The DNA of the CDR3 is TGTGCCAGTAGTATAGATGCAGGGAGCCCAACCTACGAGCAGTACTTC. Translating it yields CASSIDAGSPTYEQYF.

The rearrangement links TRBV3-1 (or the pseudogene TRBV3-2) to TRBJ2-1; 8 nucleotides match TRBD2. Germline CDR1 reads LGHDT; CDR2 reads YNNKEL (reference sequence). V was clipped by 4 bases and J by 3 bases; unmatched bases: 5. This CDR3 comprises 15 residues. The CDR3: CASSPLGTSYNEQFF. The CDR3 region has the DNA TGTGCCAGCAGCCCTTTAGGGACTAGCTACAATGAGCAGTTCTTC.

This sequence joins TRBV19 and TRBJ1-1; D not resolved. The CDR3 loop spans 16 amino acids. V lost 7 bases and J lost 0, with 18 bases in between. Germline CDR1 and CDR2: LNHDA and SQIVND (reference sequence). The CDR3 sequence is CASNKVAPGMNTEAFF. In DNA, the CDR3 is TGTGCCAGTAATAAGGTGGCCCCTGGAATGAACACTGAAGCTTTCTTT. The whole variable domain, filled in from reference TRBV19 and TRBJ1-1, reads DGGITQSPKYLFRKEGQNVTLSCEQNLNHDAMYWYRQDPGQGLRLIYYSQIVNDFQKGDIAEGYSVSREKKESFPLTVTSAQKNPTAFYLCASNKVAPGMNTEAFFGQGTRLTVV.

The chain uses TRBV19 and TRBJ2-7, with TRBD1 matching over 7 bases. The germline CDR1 and CDR2 sequences are LNHDA and SQIVND (reference sequence). The CDR3 consists of 14 residues. V lost 3 bases to trimming and J lost 3 bases; unmatched junction nucleotides: 5. The CDR3 loop is CASSIHDRVYEQYF. The DNA of the CDR3 is TGTGCCAGTAGTATCCACGACAGGGTCTACGAGCAGTACTTC.

This clone is a singleton in its sample. V is TRBV7-3 and J is TRBJ2-3, with 13 bases fitting TRBD2. V lost 8 bases and J lost 6; bases outside the gene matches: 11. CDR1 SGHTA and CDR2 FQGTGA come from the germline V gene. The CDR3 is 16 residues long. CDR3 in amino acids: CASLPTSGGSGDTQYF. CDR3 DNA sequence: TGTGCCAGCCTCCCGACTAGCGGGGGGTCCGGGGATACGCAGTATTTT.

This sequence joins TRBV19 and TRBJ1-3, with unresolved D. The CDR3 extends over 15 amino acids. Trimming removed 6 bases at V and 4 bases at J, with 16 bases between. CDR1 is LNHDA and CDR2 is SQIVND in the germline V gene (reference sequence). The CDR3 spells CASSAQTLVGNTIYF. Here the CDR3 DNA reads TGTGCCAGTAGCGCCCAGACCTTGGTGGGAAACACCATATATTTT.

CDR3: CASSVGSGGQWETQYF. In DNA, the CDR3 is TGTGCCAGCAGCGTAGGTTCTGGGGGGCAGTGGGAGACCCAGTACTTC. The V gene is TRBV9, the J gene TRBJ2-5; tentatively, D is TRBD1 or TRBD2 (6 bases each). Trimming left V 0 bases short and J 5 bases short, with 17 bases between. CDR1 and CDR2 (germline): SGDLS, YYNGEE. The CDR3 has 16 amino acids.

The chain combines TRBV19 with TRBJ2-6; D possibly matches TRBD1 or TRBD2 (6 bases each). Trimming pared 7 bases from V and 2 bases from J, leaving 12 bases between. Germline values: CDR1 LNHDA, CDR2 SQIVND (reference sequence). The CDR3 totals 15 residues. The chain's CDR3 is CASNPGGAGANVLTF. CDR3 bases: TGTGCCAGTAATCCCGGGGGCGCTGGGGCCAACGTCCTGACTTTC.

This chain joins TRBV5-1 and TRBJ2-6; D might be TRBD2 (7 bases). Trimming shortened V by 6 bases and J by 4 bases, and 17 bases separated the two germline ends. Germline V gene sequence: CDR1 SGHRS, CDR2 YFSETQ. This CDR3 region has 16 residues. Here the CDR3 DNA reads TGCGCCAGCACCATAGGGGGGGCTGGAGGGGCCAACGTCCTGACTTTC. This translates into CASTIGGAGGANVLTF.

V is TRBV9 and J is TRBJ1-2; D unresolved. The germline CDR1 and CDR2 sequences are SGDLS and YYNGEE. CDR3 length equals 15 residues. V was trimmed by 0 bases and J by 0 bases, leaving 9 bases between them. The CDR3 protein is CASSVGSSTNYGYTF. The CDR3 DNA is TGTGCCAGCAGCGTAGGTAGCAGCACTAACTATGGCTACACCTTC. Looking up the rest from reference TRBV9 and TRBJ1-2 gives the full variable domain: DSGVTQTPKHLITATGQRVTLRCSPRSGDLSVYWYQQSLDQGLQFLIQYYNGEERAKGNILERFSAQQFPDLHSELNLSSLELGDSALYFCASSVGSSTNYGYTFGSGTRLTVV.